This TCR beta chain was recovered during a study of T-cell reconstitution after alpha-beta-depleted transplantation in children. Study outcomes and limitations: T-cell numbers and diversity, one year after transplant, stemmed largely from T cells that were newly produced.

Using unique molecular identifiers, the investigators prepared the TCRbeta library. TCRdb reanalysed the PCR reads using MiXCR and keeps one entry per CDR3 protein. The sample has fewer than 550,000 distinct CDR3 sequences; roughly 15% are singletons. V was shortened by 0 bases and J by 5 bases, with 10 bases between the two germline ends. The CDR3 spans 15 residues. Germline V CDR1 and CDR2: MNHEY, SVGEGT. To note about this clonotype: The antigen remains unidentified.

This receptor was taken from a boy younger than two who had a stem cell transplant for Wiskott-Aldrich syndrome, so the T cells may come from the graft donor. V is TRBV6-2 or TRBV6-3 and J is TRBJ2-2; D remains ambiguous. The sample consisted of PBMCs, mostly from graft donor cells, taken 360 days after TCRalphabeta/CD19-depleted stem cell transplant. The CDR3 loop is CASSYSPYLTGELFF. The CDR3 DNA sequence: TGTGCCAGCAGTTACTCGCCCTATCTTACCGGGGAGCTGTTTTTT.